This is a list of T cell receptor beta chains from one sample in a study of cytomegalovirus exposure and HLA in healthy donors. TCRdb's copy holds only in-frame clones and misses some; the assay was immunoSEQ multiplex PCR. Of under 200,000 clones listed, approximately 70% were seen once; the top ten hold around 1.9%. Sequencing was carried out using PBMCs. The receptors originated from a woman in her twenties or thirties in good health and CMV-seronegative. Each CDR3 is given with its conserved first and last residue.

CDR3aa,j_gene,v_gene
CASSFNRVSNEKLFF,TRBJ1-4,TRBV7-8
CASSLGLAGVHEQYF,TRBJ2-7,TRBV11-2
CASSQTGSTGIYGYTF,TRBJ1-2,TRBV4-3
CSGEGRMNTEAFF,TRBJ1-1,TRBV29-1
CASSPFQNRAGRTIYF,TRBJ1-3,TRBV7-9
CASSDWTSGDEQYF,TRBJ2-7,TRBV5-1
CAISESWTDSYNSPLHF,TRBJ1-6,TRBV10-3
CASEVGGGYGYTF,TRBJ1-2,TRBV21-1
CASSEGEGQPQHF,TRBJ1-5,TRBV6-5
CASSSSRGTQYF,TRBJ2-5,TRBV7-9
CASTERANTEAFF,TRBJ1-1,TRBV6-1
CASSGGEGTLLNTEAFF,TRBJ1-1,TRBV5-8
CASSLTGGAAYEQYF,TRBJ2-7,TRBV7-3
CASSQGHQDCTDTQYF,TRBJ2-3,TRBV23-1
CASSLGRVGNQPQHF,TRBJ1-5,TRBV7-2
CASSLGTGGDTQYF,TRBJ2-3,TRBV14
CASSPTPLSGNTIYF,TRBJ1-3,TRBV9
CASSPIANYGYTF,TRBJ1-2,TRBV7-9
CASSIQGKAGTEAFF,TRBJ1-1,TRBV19
CASSEGLRDFYGYTF,TRBJ1-2,TRBV7-2
CASSALTGELFF,TRBJ2-2,TRBV9
CASSLGGGGSTDTQYF,TRBJ2-3,TRBV5-1
CSVLTTFTSGELFF,TRBJ2-2,TRBV29-1
CASSIWDSSGELFF,TRBJ2-2,TRBV19
CASSQLWGGCEQYF,TRBJ2-7,TRBV4-2
CASSEMVGEGAHSFEQYF,TRBJ2-7,TRBV6-1
CASSQVFVRDRGYGNTIYF,TRBJ1-3,TRBV14
CASKAGGLATEAFF,TRBJ1-1,TRBV13
CASSLTGAGSDTEAFF,TRBJ1-1,TRBV7-3
CASSEYFTRARTIYGYTF,TRBJ1-2,TRBV6-1
CASSPEGASTDTQYF,TRBJ2-3,TRBV6-4
CASSLLTGEKLFF,TRBJ1-4,TRBV5-4
CSANGYGYTF,TRBJ1-2,TRBV20-1
CASSHGQIGTDTQYF,TRBJ2-3,TRBV6-6
CASSIQGLTYEQYF,TRBJ2-7,TRBV28
CASNYGLAHNEQFF,TRBJ2-1,TRBV19
CASSSGTAQTYGYTF,TRBJ1-2,TRBV7-9
CASSPRASGPYEQYF,TRBJ2-7,TRBV27
CASSYAPTTSGGYEQYF,TRBJ2-7,TRBV11-2
CASSEVTGIPHSNQPQHF,TRBJ1-5,TRBV2